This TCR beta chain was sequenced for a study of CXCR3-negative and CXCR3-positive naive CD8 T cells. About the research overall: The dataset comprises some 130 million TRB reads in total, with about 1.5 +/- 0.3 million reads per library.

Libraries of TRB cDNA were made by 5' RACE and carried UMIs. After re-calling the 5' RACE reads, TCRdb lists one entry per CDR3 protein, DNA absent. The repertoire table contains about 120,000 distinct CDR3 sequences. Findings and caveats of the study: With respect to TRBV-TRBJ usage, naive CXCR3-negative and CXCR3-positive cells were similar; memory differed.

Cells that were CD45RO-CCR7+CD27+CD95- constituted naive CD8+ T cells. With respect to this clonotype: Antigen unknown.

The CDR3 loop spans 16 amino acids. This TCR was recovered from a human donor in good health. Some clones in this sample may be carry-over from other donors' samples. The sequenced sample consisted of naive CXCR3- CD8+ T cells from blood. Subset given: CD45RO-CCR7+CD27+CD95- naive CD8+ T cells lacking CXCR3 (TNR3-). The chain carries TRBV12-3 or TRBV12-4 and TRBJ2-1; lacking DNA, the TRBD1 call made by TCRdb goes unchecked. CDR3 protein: CASSLPREGAYNEQFF.